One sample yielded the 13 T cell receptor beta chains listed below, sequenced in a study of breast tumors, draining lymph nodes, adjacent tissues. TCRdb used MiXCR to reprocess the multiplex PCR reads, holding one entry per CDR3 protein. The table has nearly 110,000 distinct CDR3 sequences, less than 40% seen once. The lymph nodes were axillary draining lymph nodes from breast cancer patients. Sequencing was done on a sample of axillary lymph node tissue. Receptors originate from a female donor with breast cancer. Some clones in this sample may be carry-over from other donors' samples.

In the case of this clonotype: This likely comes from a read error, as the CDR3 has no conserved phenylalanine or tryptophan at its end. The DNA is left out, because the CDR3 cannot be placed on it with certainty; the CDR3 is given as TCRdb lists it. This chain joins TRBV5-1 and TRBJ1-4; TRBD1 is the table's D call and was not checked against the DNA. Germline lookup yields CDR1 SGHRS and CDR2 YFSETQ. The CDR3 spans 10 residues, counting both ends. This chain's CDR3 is CASSWRTGFT.

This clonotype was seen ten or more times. DNA of the CDR3: TGTGCCAGCAGTTACGACAGTGGCTACGTTGAAAAACTGTTTTTT. Its translation is CASSYDSGYVEKLFF. The genes are TRBV6-5 and TRBJ1-4, with a possible D match to TRBD1 (5 bases). The V end lost 2 bases, the J end lost 7 bases, and 14 bases lay between the germline ends. This CDR3 has 15 amino acids. CDR1 is MNHEY, CDR2 SVGAGI, per germline.

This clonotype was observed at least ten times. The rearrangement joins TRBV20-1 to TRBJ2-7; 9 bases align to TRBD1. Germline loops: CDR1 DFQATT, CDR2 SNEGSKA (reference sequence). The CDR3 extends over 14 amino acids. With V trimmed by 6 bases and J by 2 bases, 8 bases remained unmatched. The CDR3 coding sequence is TGCAGTGCGACCGGGACAGGGTCTCCCTACGAGCAGTACTTC. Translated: CSATGTGSPYEQYF.

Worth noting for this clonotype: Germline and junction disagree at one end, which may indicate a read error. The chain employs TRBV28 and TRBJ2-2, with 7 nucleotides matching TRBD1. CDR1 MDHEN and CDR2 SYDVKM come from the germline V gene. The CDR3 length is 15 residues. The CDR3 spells CASRQGQKNTGEPFF. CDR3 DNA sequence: TGTGCCAGCAGGCAGGGACAGAAGAACACCGGGGAGCCGTTTTTT.

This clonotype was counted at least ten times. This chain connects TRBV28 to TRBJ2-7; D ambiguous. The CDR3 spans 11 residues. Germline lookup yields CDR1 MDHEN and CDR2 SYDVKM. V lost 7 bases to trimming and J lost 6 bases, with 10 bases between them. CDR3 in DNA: TGTGCCAGCACAGGCTGGGGCGAGCAGTACTTC. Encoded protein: CASTGWGEQYF.

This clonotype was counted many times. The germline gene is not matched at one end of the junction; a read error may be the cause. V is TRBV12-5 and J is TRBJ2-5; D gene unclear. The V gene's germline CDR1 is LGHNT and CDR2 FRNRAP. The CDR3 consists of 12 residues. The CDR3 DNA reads TGTGCTGGTGGTACCACAAGAGAGACCCAGTACTTC. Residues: CAGGTTRETQYF.

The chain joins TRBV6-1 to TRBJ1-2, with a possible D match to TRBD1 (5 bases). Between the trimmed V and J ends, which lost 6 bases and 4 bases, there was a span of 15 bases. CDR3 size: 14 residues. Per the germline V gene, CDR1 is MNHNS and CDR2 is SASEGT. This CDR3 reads CASRPGADSYGYTF. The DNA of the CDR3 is TGTGCCAGCAGGCCCGGGGCAGACTCCTATGGCTACACCTTC.

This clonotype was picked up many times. CDR3 nucleotides: TGTGCCAGTAGTCAATTGGCTAGCGGTAAAGAGACCCAGTACTTC. Translation: CASSQLASGKETQYF. The chain has TRBV19 and TRBJ2-5; 7 bases map to TRBD2. Germline lookup yields CDR1 LNHDA and CDR2 SQIVND (reference sequence). V shed 5 bases and J 3 bases; nucleotides not matched to a gene: 9. The CDR3 has 15 amino acids.

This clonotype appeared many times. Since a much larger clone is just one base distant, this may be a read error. CDR3 in amino acids: CSAPSLGTISEQYF. The CDR3 DNA sequence: TGCAGTGCTCCTTCTCTGGGGACAATTTCCGAGCAGTACTTC. V usage is TRBV20-1 and J usage is TRBJ2-7, with D possibly being TRBD1 (6 bases). CDR3 size: 14 residues. Germline CDR1 reads DFQATT; CDR2 reads SNEGSKA (reference sequence). V lost 5 bases, J lost 6 bases, and 20 bases lay in between.

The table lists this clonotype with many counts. CDR3 loop: CASSQGGFYEQYF. The CDR3, as DNA: TGTGCCAGCAGCCAAGGAGGGTTCTACGAGCAGTACTTC. J is TRBJ2-7 and V is TRBV3-1; TRBD2 might be the D (5 bases). The V and J ends lost 1 base and 3 bases respectively, with 7 bases between them. CDR3 length: 13 amino acids. Germline V gene sequence: CDR1 LGHDT, CDR2 YNNKEL (reference sequence).

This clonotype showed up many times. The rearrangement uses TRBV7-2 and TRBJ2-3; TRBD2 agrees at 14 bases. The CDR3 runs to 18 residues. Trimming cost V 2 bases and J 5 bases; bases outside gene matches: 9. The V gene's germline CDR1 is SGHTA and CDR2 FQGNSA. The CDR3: CASSLRGGLAGGKDTQYF. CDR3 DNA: TGTGCCAGCAGCTTAAGGGGCGGACTAGCGGGGGGAAAAGATACGCAGTATTTT.

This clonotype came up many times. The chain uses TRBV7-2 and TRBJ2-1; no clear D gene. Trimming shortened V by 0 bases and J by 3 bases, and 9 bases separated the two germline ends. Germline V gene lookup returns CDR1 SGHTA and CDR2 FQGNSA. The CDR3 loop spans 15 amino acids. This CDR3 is CASSLAAAHYNEQFF. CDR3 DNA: TGTGCCAGCAGCTTAGCGGCAGCTCACTACAATGAGCAGTTCTTC.

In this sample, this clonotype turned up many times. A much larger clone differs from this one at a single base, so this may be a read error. The CDR3 here is CSARALEETPYF. CDR3 DNA sequence: TGCAGTGCTAGAGCCCTGGAAGAGACCCCGTACTTC. J is TRBJ2-5 and V is TRBV20-1; unclear D gene. There are 12 residues in the CDR3. Germline CDR1 and CDR2: DFQATT and SNEGSKA (reference sequence).